This T cell receptor (beta chain) was retrieved from a study of T cells expressing NK-cell markers. Across the study: Obtained from sorted CD3+CD56+NKG2C+, CD3+CD56+NKG2C- and CD3+CD56-NKG2C+ T cells were the TCR beta repertoires. Among eight sequenced donors, seven carried HCMV seropositivity while one was seronegative.

The CDR3 length is 13 residues. Looked up from germline, CDR1 is SGHRS and CDR2 is YFSETQ. TCRdb reprocessed the 5' RACE reads and stores each CDR3 protein as one record, lacking DNA. This sample's table reports 550,000 to 600,000 distinct CDR3 sequences. Study-wide results and caveats: Dominant NKG2C+ clonotypes were found to form roughly 1.0-7.5% of CD8+ T cells in five to seven donors. Researchers report these clonotypes also headed the CD3+CD56-NKG2C+ fraction in several donors.

Of note for this clonotype: Its target is unknown.

Sequencing was performed on blood T cells: a sorted CD56 or NKG2C T cell subset, CD4+ or CD8+ T cells, or bulk PBMC T cells (not recorded which). V usage is TRBV5-1 and J usage is TRBJ2-5. The receptor was isolated from a man younger than 35 in good health. CDR3 region: CASSSAPRETQYF. The full variable domain, its missing parts supplied by reference TRBV5-1 and TRBJ2-5, is KAGVTQTPRYLIKTRGQQVTLSCSPISGHRSVSWYQQTPGQGLQFLFEYFSETQRNKGNFPGRFSGRQFSNSRSEMNVSTLELGDSALYLCASSSAPRETQYFGPGTRLLVL.